This entry features one TCR beta chain sequence. This entry comes from a study of Ad26.COV2.S vaccination and SARS-CoV-2 variants. Treatment reported: roughly 19 received Ad26.COV2.S at low or high dose, single or two shots; about five received placebo; per-sample allocation not given. Repertoires come from day 63 after the first vaccine or placebo injection. Profiled with immunoSEQ multiplex PCR; TCRdb holds only in-frame clones, not every one. The table lists roughly 510,000 clones, around nine tenths of them singletons, with about 13% in the top ten. This specimen consisted of peripheral blood, obtained in a trial of Ad26.COV2.S vaccine versus placebo. This clonotype was sampled from a person between 18 and 65 years old who received the Ad26.COV2.S COVID-19 vaccine or a placebo.

In DNA form, the CDR3 reads TGTGCCAGCAGCTTAGACAGGGCGGCCGAAGCTTTCTTT. It encodes CASSLDRAAEAFF. V usage is TRBV7-3 and J usage is TRBJ1-1, with 7 positions matching TRBD1. CDR1 is SGHTA, CDR2 FQGTGA, per germline. J gave up 8 bases and V 2 bases, and 5 bases lay outside the gene matches. The CDR3 consists of 13 residues.